The rows below give T cell receptor beta chains drawn from one sample of a study of cytomegalovirus exposure and HLA in healthy donors. Clones were sequenced by immunoSEQ multiplex PCR, and TCRdb holds only the in-frame ones, with some missing. This table holds roughly 150,000 clones, more than 65% found once. The sequencing sample was made of PBMCs. All receptors come from a man aged 25 to 40 in good health and CMV-seropositive. The CDR3 runs from the conserved cysteine through the conserved F or W. The D gene is left open where the match is weak. Only some rows state a clone size, as once, few, many or a class for expanded clones.

cdr3_nt cdr3_aa cdr3_length j_call v_call clone_size d_call
TGTGCCAGCAGTTTAGGGACGGACAGGAAGGACAATCAGCCCCAGCATTTT CASSLGTDRKDNQPQHF 17 TRBJ1-5 TRBV28 - TRBD1
TGTGCCAGCAGTGGAAGCGGCTACAATGAGCAGTTCTTC CASSGSGYNEQFF 13 TRBJ2-1 TRBV2 - -
TGTGCCAGCAGCGTAGACAGGATTGCTACCGGGGAGCTGTTTTTT CASSVDRIATGELFF 15 TRBJ2-2 TRBV9 - -
TGTGCCAGCAGTGAAGGCCGAGCGGGAGTAGGCGTTCGGGAGACCCAGTACTTC CASSEGRAGVGVRETQYF 18 TRBJ2-5 TRBV25-1 - TRBD2
TGTGCCAGCAGCTTAAACAGAGCAACCAGCTCCTACGAGCAGTACTTC CASSLNRATSSYEQYF 16 TRBJ2-7 TRBV7-2 - -
TGTGCCAGCAGTTACTCGACAGGGTGGGATACGCAGTATTTT CASSYSTGWDTQYF 14 TRBJ2-3 TRBV6-5 - TRBD1
TGTGCCAGCAAGAGCCAGGGGTTGGGCCAAGAGACCCAGTACTTC CASKSQGLGQETQYF 15 TRBJ2-5 TRBV28 - -
TGTGCCTGGACGGAGGGTGGCACTGAAGCTTTCTTT CAWTEGGTEAFF 12 TRBJ1-1 TRBV30 - -
TGCAGCGTCAGGACAGGGGCCTCTGGAAACACCATATATTTT CSVRTGASGNTIYF 14 TRBJ1-3 TRBV29-1 - TRBD1
TGTGCCTGGAGTAATAGGGGAAACTATGGCTACACCTTC CAWSNRGNYGYTF 13 TRBJ1-2 TRBV30 - -
TGTGCCAGCAGCTTTTATGGACAAGACTACGAGCAGTACTTC CASSFYGQDYEQYF 14 TRBJ2-7 TRBV5-6 - -
TGCGCCAGCAGCTTGGCCGTTAGCGGGAGTACAGATACGCAGTATTTT CASSLAVSGSTDTQYF 16 TRBJ2-3 TRBV5-1 - TRBD2
TGCGCCAGCAGCCACCCTTGGGGAGAGGGAGCCGGGGAGCTGTTTTTT CASSHPWGEGAGELFF 16 TRBJ2-2 TRBV4-1 - -
TGTGCCACCAGCAGACTGGCAGTCAATGAGCAGTTCTTC CATSRLAVNEQFF 13 TRBJ2-1 TRBV15 - -
TGTGCCATCTCATCTATTAAGGGTAGAGGGACTGAAGCTTTCTTT CAISSIKGRGTEAFF 15 TRBJ1-1 TRBV7-8 - -
TGTGCCAGCAGCTTCTACCGCGGGGGGAGCACAGATACGCAGTATTTT CASSFYRGGSTDTQYF 16 TRBJ2-3 TRBV5-4 once TRBD2
TGTGCCAGCAGTTTGATCACAGGGGTAAATCAGCCCCAGCATTTT CASSLITGVNQPQHF 15 TRBJ1-5 TRBV28 - TRBD1
TGTGCCAGTAGGGGACAGGGCTGGGTGGATGGCTACACCTTC CASRGQGWVDGYTF 14 TRBJ1-2 TRBV19 - TRBD1
TGTGCCAGCAGTTTCCGGACAGGGGTGCAGCCCCAGCATTTT CASSFRTGVQPQHF 14 TRBJ1-5 TRBV28 - TRBD1
TGTGCCAGCAGCTTAGCACAGGGAACGTACAATGAGCAGTTCTTC CASSLAQGTYNEQFF 15 TRBJ2-1 TRBV7-9 - -
TGCAGCGTGTACCGCCGGGACAGCGCGTACAATGAGCAGTTCTTC CSVYRRDSAYNEQFF 15 TRBJ2-1 TRBV29-1 - TRBD1
TGTGCCACCAGCCGCAAGGGACTAGCGGGCGTTTATTTT CATSRKGLAGVYF 13 TRBJ2-3 TRBV15 few TRBD2
TGTGCCTGTAGGGACAGCTATGGCTACACCTTC CACRDSYGYTF 11 TRBJ1-2 TRBV30 - TRBD1
TGTGCCAGCAGCCCCCAGGGGGCATCGGGCACTGAAGCTTTCTTT CASSPQGASGTEAFF 15 TRBJ1-1 TRBV7-9 - TRBD1
TGTGCCAGTAGTATTCTAGCGTCCTCTGGGGCCAACGTCCTGACTTTC CASSILASSGANVLTF 16 TRBJ2-6 TRBV19 - -
TGTGCCAGCAGTCCGACTAGCGGGAGTGGTACAGATACGCAGTATTTT CASSPTSGSGTDTQYF 16 TRBJ2-3 TRBV28 - TRBD2
TGTGCCAGCAGTCCGGGACAGGGTCTTTGGGGGGAAAAACTGTTTTTT CASSPGQGLWGEKLFF 16 TRBJ1-4 TRBV28 once TRBD1
TGCAGCGTTGACTCAGGGGCCCTCAATGAAAAACTGTTTTTT CSVDSGALNEKLFF 14 TRBJ1-4 TRBV29-1 - -
TGCGCCAGCAGTGAACAGGGCCAGGTCGGGGAGCTGTTTTTT CASSEQGQVGELFF 14 TRBJ2-2 TRBV5-1 - -
TGCGCCAGCAGCTTGGTACCAGGAACCCAAGAGACCCAGTACTTC CASSLVPGTQETQYF 15 TRBJ2-5 TRBV5-1 once -
TGCAGTTATGAGGACACCGGGGAGCTGTTTTTT CSYEDTGELFF 11 TRBJ2-2 TRBV29-1 - -
TGTTCCAGCAGCTTAGACTACTATGGCTACACCTTC CSSSLDYYGYTF 12 TRBJ1-2 TRBV7-9 - -
TGTGCCAGCAGCTTACGCAAGCTCGGTGGGGCCAACGTCCTGACTTTC CASSLRKLGGANVLTF 16 TRBJ2-6 TRBV7-9 - -
TGTGCCAGCAGCCGAGGACTTCCTCGGCGCTCTGGAAACACCATATATTTT CASSRGLPRRSGNTIYF 17 TRBJ1-3 TRBV28 - -
TGTGCTAGTGGTTTGGTACAGGGGGCGAACTACGAGCAGTACTTC CASGLVQGANYEQYF 15 TRBJ2-7 TRBV12-5 few TRBD1
TGTGCCAGCAGTTACGGCGGGGGGGGGTACAATGAGCAGTTCTTC CASSYGGGGYNEQFF 15 TRBJ2-1 TRBV6-6 - TRBD2
TGTGCCAGCAGTCCGGGACTAGCGAACACAGATACGCAGTATTTT CASSPGLANTDTQYF 15 TRBJ2-3 TRBV27 - TRBD2
TGCGCCAGCAGCTTGGGTAGAGGGAATGAAGCTTTCTTT CASSLGRGNEAFF 13 TRBJ1-1 TRBV5-1 once -
TGCGCCAGCAGCCAAGGAGCCTCCATCGGGGGGGAGACCCAGTACTTC CASSQGASIGGETQYF 16 TRBJ2-5 TRBV4-1 - TRBD2
TGTGCCTGGAGTGTAGCTAGCGGGAGCTCCTACAATGAGCAGTTCTTC CAWSVASGSSYNEQFF 16 TRBJ2-1 TRBV30 - TRBD2
TGTGCCAGCAGTTCAGGGGCGCAAGGCTACACCTTC CASSSGAQGYTF 12 TRBJ1-2 TRBV25-1 - -